This is a list of T cell receptor beta chains from one sample in a study of OX40 agonist ivuxolimab in advanced cancers. TCRdb's copy holds only in-frame clones and misses some; the assay was immunoSEQ multiplex PCR. The top ten clones hold 1.2% of a sample with 60,000 to 75,000 clones, 80% of them seen once. The sample consisted of CD4+ or CD8+ T cells sorted from blood, taken in a trial of the OX40 agonist ivuxolimab. These receptors all stem from an adult with an advanced solid tumor such as melanoma, head and neck, liver or kidney cancer. CDR3s include the opening cysteine and the closing phenylalanine or tryptophan. The D gene is left open where the match is weak. Only some rows state a clone size, as once, few, many or a class for expanded clones.

j_call,d_call,clone_size,v_call,cdr3_aa,cdr3_nt
TRBJ1-2,-,-,TRBV4-1,CASSQVRRYGGYTF,TGCGCCAGCAGCCAGGTCAGAAGATATGGGGGCTACACCTTC
TRBJ2-7,-,once,TRBV10-1,CASSFGSPGYEQYF,TGCGCCAGCAGTTTCGGTAGCCCGGGTTACGAGCAGTACTTC
TRBJ2-1,TRBD1,-,TRBV29-1,CSVEGKGQPSYNEQFF,TGCAGCGTTGAAGGAAAGGGACAGCCCTCCTACAATGAGCAGTTCTTC
TRBJ1-2,TRBD1,-,TRBV11-2,CASSPRQGPTGGYTF,TGTGCCAGCAGCCCACGACAGGGCCCTACGGGCGGCTACACCTTC
TRBJ1-4,-,-,TRBV27,CASSSLGGEKLFF,TGTGCCAGCAGTTCCCTCGGGGGTGAAAAACTGTTTTTT
TRBJ2-7,-,-,TRBV5-5,CASSKDRTPGGYEQYF,TGTGCCAGCAGCAAAGACAGGACCCCCGGGGGCTACGAGCAGTACTTC
TRBJ1-6,-,-,TRBV4-3,CASSQDAGSYNSPLHF,TGCGCCAGCAGCCAAGATGCGGGCTCCTATAATTCACCCCTCCACTTT
TRBJ1-2,-,few,TRBV28,CASSSLTVNYGYTF,TGTGCCAGCAGTTCCCTGACAGTAAACTATGGCTACACCTTC
TRBJ1-1,-,-,TRBV7-8,CASFLGRVATEAFF,TGTGCCAGCTTCTTAGGAAGGGTGGCCACTGAAGCTTTCTTT
TRBJ2-1,-,-,TRBV10-2,CASSEAGFNEQFF,TGCGCCAGCAGTGAGGCAGGGTTCAATGAGCAGTTCTTC
TRBJ1-6,-,-,TRBV5-1,CASSDGGSYNSPLHF,TGCGCCAGCAGCGATGGGGGCTCCTATAATTCACCCCTCCACTTT
TRBJ2-2,TRBD1,-,TRBV10-3,CASNSGTAKYTGELFF,TGTGCCAGTAACTCCGGGACAGCCAAGTACACCGGGGAGCTGTTTTTT
TRBJ2-2,-,-,TRBV9,CASSIAGVPGELFF,TGTGCCAGCAGCATCGCAGGGGTTCCCGGGGAGCTGTTTTTT
TRBJ1-1,-,-,TRBV4-1,CASSPRRGGGNTEAFF,TGCGCCAGCAGCCCGCGCAGGGGAGGGGGAAACACTGAAGCTTTCTTT
TRBJ2-7,-,-,TRBV19,CASSIEAGNAYEQYF,TGTGCCAGTAGTATAGAGGCAGGGAACGCCTACGAGCAGTACTTC
TRBJ2-1,TRBD1,-,TRBV19,CASSARQGALGAEQFF,TGTGCCAGTAGTGCCCGACAGGGGGCGCTGGGGGCTGAGCAGTTCTTC
TRBJ2-2,-,once,TRBV7-9,CASSLSRTGELFF,TGTGCCAGCAGCTTGAGCAGAACCGGGGAGCTGTTTTTT
TRBJ2-3,-,-,TRBV7-9,CASSLAGGSSTDTQYF,TGTGCCAGCAGCTTAGCGGGGGGATCTAGCACAGATACGCAGTATTTT
TRBJ2-3,-,-,TRBV7-2,CASSLVGPGGSTDTQYF,TGTGCCAGCAGCTTAGTTGGACCTGGGGGGAGCACAGATACGCAGTATTTT
TRBJ2-5,-,-,TRBV7-8,CASSLDRGGSETQYF,TGTGCCAGCAGCTTAGATAGAGGGGGATCAGAGACCCAGTACTTC
TRBJ1-3,TRBD1,-,TRBV5-3,CARSLNRGGNTIYF,TGTGCCAGAAGCTTGAACAGGGGAGGAAACACCATATATTTT
TRBJ1-5,-,-,TRBV2,CASSLLGDNQPQHF,TGTGCCAGCAGTCTGTTAGGGGACAATCAGCCCCAGCATTTT
TRBJ2-7,TRBD1,-,TRBV6-6,CASSRGTGEYEQYF,TGTGCCAGCAGTCGCGGGACAGGGGAATACGAGCAGTACTTC
TRBJ1-2,-,-,TRBV5-4,CASSPDSNSGYTF,TGTGCCAGCAGTCCGGACAGTAACTCTGGCTACACCTTC
TRBJ2-7,-,-,TRBV7-2,CASSPYGEQYF,TGTGCCAGCAGCCCCTATGGGGAGCAGTACTTC
TRBJ2-3,-,-,TRBV4-1,CASSQVWAGSTDTQYF,TGCGCCAGCAGCCAAGTGTGGGCAGGGAGCACAGATACGCAGTATTTT
TRBJ1-1,-,-,TRBV10-1,CASSGPPGHHTEAFF,TGCGCCAGCAGTGGACCCCCGGGACACCACACTGAAGCTTTCTTT
TRBJ1-1,-,-,TRBV2,CASSVTDSMNTEAFF,TGTGCCAGCAGTGTAACGGACAGCATGAACACTGAAGCTTTCTTT
TRBJ1-1,TRBD1,-,TRBV19,CASQGQGDTEAFF,TGTGCCAGTCAAGGACAGGGAGACACTGAAGCTTTCTTT
TRBJ1-1,-,-,TRBV5-1,CASSPWEENTEAFF,TGCGCCAGCAGCCCCTGGGAGGAGAACACTGAAGCTTTCTTT